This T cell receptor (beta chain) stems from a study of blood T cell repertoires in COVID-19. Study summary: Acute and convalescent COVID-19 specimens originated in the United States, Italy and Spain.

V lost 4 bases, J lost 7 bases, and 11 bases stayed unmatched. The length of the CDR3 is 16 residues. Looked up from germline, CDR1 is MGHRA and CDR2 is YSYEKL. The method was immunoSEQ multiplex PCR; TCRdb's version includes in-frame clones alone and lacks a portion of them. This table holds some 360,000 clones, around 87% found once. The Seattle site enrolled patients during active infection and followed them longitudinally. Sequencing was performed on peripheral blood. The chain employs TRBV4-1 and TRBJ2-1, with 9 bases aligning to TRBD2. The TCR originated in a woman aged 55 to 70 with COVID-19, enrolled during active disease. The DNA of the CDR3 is TGCGCCAGCAGCCGGGGGAGCGGGGGGCGGTGGAATGAGCAGTTCTTC. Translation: CASSRGSGGRWNEQFF.